These 4 T cell receptor beta chains came from one sample sequenced in a study of blood T cell repertoires in COVID-19. Only in-frame clones appear in the TCRdb table, and some are missing; sequencing was by immunoSEQ multiplex PCR. The data show a few hundred thousand clones, around 83% seen once. The sequencing input was peripheral blood. The receptor source for this set is a woman aged 50 to 60 with acute or convalescent COVID-19.

V usage is TRBV5-1 and J usage is TRBJ1-2; 11 nucleotides align to TRBD1. Germline V lookup: CDR1 SGHRS, CDR2 YFSETQ. The junction had 7 bases not matched to a gene; V was cut back by 4 bases and J by 5 bases. The CDR3 covers 15 residues. This chain's CDR3 is CASSPGTGGFYGYTF. The CDR3 DNA reads as TGCGCCAGCAGCCCCGGGACAGGGGGATTTTATGGCTACACCTTC.

About this clone: Other DNA sequences in this specimen translate into the identical CDR3. The chain uses TRBV27 and TRBJ2-7; no clear D gene. Trimming pared 2 bases from V and 0 bases from J, leaving 8 bases between. The CDR3 is made up of 14 amino acids. Per germline, CDR1 MNHEY and CDR2 SMNVEV (reference sequence). Here the CDR3 DNA reads TGTGCCAGCAGTTTAGGCCGGAGCTCCTACGAGCAGTACTTC. Encoded protein: CASSLGRSSYEQYF.

This clone was recorded once. V and J are TRBV30 and TRBJ2-3; 10 nucleotides align to TRBD2. After removal of 1 base from V and 6 bases from J, the junction contained 4 bases not matched to a gene. The CDR3 extends over 14 amino acids. CDR1 GTSNPN and CDR2 SVGIG come from the germline V gene (reference sequence). The chain's CDR3 is CAWSGGLATDTQYF. CDR3 nucleotide sequence: TGTGCCTGGAGTGGGGGACTAGCGACGGATACGCAGTATTTT.

This clone appeared a single time. This chain uses TRBV6-5 with TRBJ2-2; D is perhaps TRBD2 (5 bases). The V gene's germline CDR1 is MNHEY and CDR2 SVGAGI. This CDR3 is built from 15 residues. V was shortened by 8 bases and J by 0 bases, with 13 bases between the two germline ends. The CDR3 loop reads CASRTTGTNTGELFF. CDR3 DNA: TGTGCCAGCCGAACGACCGGGACGAACACCGGGGAGCTGTTTTTT.